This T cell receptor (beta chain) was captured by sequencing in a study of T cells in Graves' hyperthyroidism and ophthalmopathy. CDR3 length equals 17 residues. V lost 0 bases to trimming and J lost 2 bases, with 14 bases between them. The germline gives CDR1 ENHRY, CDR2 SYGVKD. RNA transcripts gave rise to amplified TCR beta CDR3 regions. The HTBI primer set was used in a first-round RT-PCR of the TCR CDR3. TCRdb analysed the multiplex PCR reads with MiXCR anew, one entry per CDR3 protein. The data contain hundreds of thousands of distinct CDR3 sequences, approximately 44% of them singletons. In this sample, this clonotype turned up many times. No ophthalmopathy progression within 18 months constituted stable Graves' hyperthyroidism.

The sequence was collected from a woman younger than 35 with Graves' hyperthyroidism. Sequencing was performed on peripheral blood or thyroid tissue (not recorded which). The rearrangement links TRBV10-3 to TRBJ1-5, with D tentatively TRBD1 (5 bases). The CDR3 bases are TGTGCCATCAGTGAGTCTAGGAGCAGGGAGGGCAATCAGCCCCAGCATTTT. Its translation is CAISESRSREGNQPQHF.